The 25 T cell receptor beta chains given below trace back to one sample, sequenced in a study of neurological immune-mediated disorders. Via MiXCR, TCRdb re-called the 5' RACE reads, giving one row per CDR3 protein. Here the sample spans tens of thousands of distinct CDR3 sequences, 2.6% being singletons. Sequenced input: PBMCs. The receptors stem from a woman between 25 and 40 years old with multiple sclerosis.

This clonotype was detected many times. The chain combines TRBV7-2 with TRBJ2-1; unclear D gene. The ends were cut back, 1 base at V and 8 bases at J, with 6 bases in the middle. Germline lookup yields CDR1 SGHTA and CDR2 FQGNSA. This CDR3 has 12 amino acids. CDR3 DNA sequence: TGTGCCAGCAGCTTAGATGTTCATGAGCAGTTCTTC. Translating gives CASSLDVHEQFF.

In its sample, this clonotype was seen many times. The chain combines TRBV14 with TRBJ2-1; D is uncertain. Germline CDR1 and CDR2: SGHDN and FVKESK. The V and J ends lost 0 bases and 4 bases respectively, with 4 bases between them. The CDR3 extends over 13 amino acids. In DNA, the CDR3 is TGTGCCAGCAGCCAAGAGGTGTACAATGAGCAGTTCTTC. Its translation is CASSQEVYNEQFF.

This clonotype was found many times. The J gene is TRBJ2-1, the V gene TRBV12-3 or TRBV12-4; 8 bases line up with TRBD2. Losses at the gene ends were 6 bases for V and 7 bases for J; bases not matched to a gene: 11. The CDR3 is 15 residues long. CDR3 loop: CASRQPGLGWNEQFF. CDR3 DNA sequence: TGTGCCAGCAGGCAACCGGGACTAGGTTGGAATGAGCAGTTCTTC.

The CDR3 coding sequence is TGTGCCACCAGCAGAGGGGGGACAGAGAACACTGAAGCTTTCTTT. This translates into CATSRGGTENTEAFF. V gene TRBV15 combines with J gene TRBJ1-1; TRBD1 agrees at 7 bases. The CDR3 sequence is 15 residues long. V was pared by 1 base and J by 1 base, with 3 bases of the junction left unmatched. In germline, CDR1 is LNHNV, CDR2 YYDKDF (reference sequence).

This clonotype was recorded at least ten times. J is TRBJ2-7 and V is TRBV7-2; no definite D call. CDR1 and CDR2 (germline): SGHTA, FQGNSA. CDR3 size: 14 residues. V dropped 0 bases and J dropped 6 bases, with 12 bases sitting between them. The CDR3 DNA follows: TGTGCCAGCAGCTTAGCGTCGGATCTCGGCGAGCAGTACTTC. It yields the protein CASSLASDLGEQYF.

This clonotype was counted ten times or more. This sequence joins TRBV4-1 and TRBJ2-3, with 15 bases lining up with TRBD2. In germline, CDR1 is MGHRA, CDR2 YSYEKL. Trimming at V came to 0 bases and at J to 6 bases, leaving 4 bases not matched to a gene. The CDR3 sequence is 17 residues long. The CDR3 DNA reads as TGCGCCAGCAGCCAAGATCGCGGGACTAGCGGGAGGGATACGCAGTATTTT. It yields the protein CASSQDRGTSGRDTQYF.

This clonotype has a count of ten or more. The chain has TRBV12-3 or TRBV12-4 and TRBJ2-7; a possible D gene is TRBD1 (6 bases). The CDR3 spans 14 residues. V was shortened by 6 bases and J by 4 bases, with 16 bases between the two germline ends. This CDR3 reads CASSPRDTRYEQYF. The DNA for the CDR3 is TGTGCCAGCAGCCCTAGGGACACTAGGTACGAGCAGTACTTC.

This clonotype was detected ten times or more. J is TRBJ2-4 and V is TRBV6-2 or TRBV6-3; D might be TRBD1 (5 bases). CDR1 is MNHEY, CDR2 SVGEGT, per germline. The V end lost 2 bases, the J end lost 6 bases, and 8 bases lay between the germline ends. This CDR3 spans 13 amino acids. CDR3 protein: CASSYTGSNIQYF. The DNA for the CDR3 is TGTGCCAGCAGTTACACAGGATCAAACATTCAGTACTTC.

Many counts were recorded for this clonotype. The chain joins TRBV7-9 to TRBJ1-1; 8 bases are shared with TRBD1. Germline V gene data show CDR1 as SEHNR and CDR2 as FQNEAQ (reference sequence). The CDR3 extends over 12 amino acids. Germline trimming cut 5 bases from V and 12 bases from J; bases unmatched to any gene: 8. CDR3 DNA: TGTGCCAGCAGCCGACAGGGGACGAGGACTTTCTTT. Its protein is CASSRQGTRTFF.

This clonotype was observed a handful of times. V gene TRBV20-1 combines with J gene TRBJ2-3, with 13 bases lining up with TRBD2. The V segment lost 5 bases and the J segment 6 bases; nucleotides outside the gene matches: 2. The CDR3 runs 13 residues. Germline V lookup: CDR1 DFQATT, CDR2 SNEGSKA (reference sequence). CDR3 sequence: CSAPLAGGDTQYF. CDR3 bases: TGCAGTGCTCCACTAGCGGGAGGGGATACGCAGTATTTT.

This clonotype was recorded at least ten times. V and J are TRBV5-1 and TRBJ1-1, with TRBD1 identical over 11 bases. Trimming cost V 3 bases and J 3 bases; bases outside gene matches: 4. Germline V gene lookup returns CDR1 SGHRS and CDR2 YFSETQ. The CDR3 has 15 amino acids. The CDR3 sequence is CASSSRTGGYTEAFF. CDR3 DNA sequence: TGCGCCAGCAGCTCGCGGACAGGGGGCTACACTGAAGCTTTCTTT.

This clonotype was counted between two and nine times. The chain links TRBV19 to TRBJ1-2; D is perhaps TRBD1 (5 bases). Trimming removed 5 bases at V and 3 bases at J, with 10 bases between. Germline V lookup: CDR1 LNHDA, CDR2 SQIVND (reference sequence). This CDR3 comprises 13 residues. The DNA for the CDR3 is TGTGCCAGTAGTGGGCAGGGCGACTATGGCTACACCTTC. It encodes CASSGQGDYGYTF.

This clonotype occurred many times. This CDR3 reads CASSGPRVPYEQYF. CDR3 coding DNA: TGTGCCAGCAGTGGCCCAAGGGTCCCCTACGAGCAGTACTTC. The genes are TRBV28 and TRBJ2-7; D unclear. This CDR3 is 14 amino acids long. The V end lost 5 bases, the J end lost 2 bases, and 13 bases lay between the germline ends. The germline V gene has CDR1 MDHEN and CDR2 SYDVKM.

This clonotype was counted many times. The rearrangement links TRBV7-2 to TRBJ1-6, with D hard to call. There are 14 residues in the CDR3. V was trimmed by 3 bases and J by 5 bases, leaving 8 bases between them. The germline V gene has CDR1 SGHTA and CDR2 FQGNSA. The DNA for the CDR3 is TGTGCCAGCAGCTTTGGGAGCCATAATTCACCCCTCCACTTT. This gives the protein CASSFGSHNSPLHF.

This clonotype was seen only a few times. The gene calls are TRBV20-1 and TRBJ2-1; weak D call: TRBD2 (6 bases). Trimming shortened V by 0 bases and J by 3 bases, and 9 bases separated the two germline ends. Germline CDR1 DFQATT, CDR2 SNEGSKA (reference sequence). The CDR3 loop spans 14 amino acids. This CDR3 reads CSAREPSVYNEQFF. The CDR3 nucleotides read TGCAGTGCTAGAGAGCCTAGCGTCTACAATGAGCAGTTCTTC.

This clonotype occurred many times. The chain carries TRBV6-5 and TRBJ2-7; a possible D gene is TRBD2 (5 bases). The CDR3 extends over 15 amino acids. Germline V gives CDR1 MNHEY, CDR2 SVGAGI. The germline V and J ends were trimmed by 0 bases and 2 bases, with 11 bases remaining between them. The CDR3: CASSYSWTGTYEQYF. CDR3 nucleotide sequence: TGTGCCAGCAGTTACTCGTGGACGGGGACCTACGAGCAGTACTTC.

This clonotype was counted ten times or more. The V call is TRBV4-3, the J call TRBJ2-3, with TRBD2 matching over 10 bases. The CDR3 loop spans 16 amino acids. Per the germline V gene, CDR1 is LGHNA and CDR2 is YSLEER. After removal of 5 bases from V and 10 bases from J, the junction contained 15 bases not matched to a gene. The CDR3 nucleotides are TGCGCCAGCAGCTTCCAGACGGGGTCTAGCGGGGGTCCGCAGTATTTT. This sequence encodes CASSFQTGSSGGPQYF.

This clonotype has a count of ten or more. The V gene is TRBV5-1, the J gene TRBJ1-1; D may be TRBD1 (5 bases). In germline, CDR1 is SGHRS, CDR2 YFSETQ. V was shortened by 3 bases and J by 1 base, with 10 bases between the two germline ends. The CDR3 is 14 amino acids. CDR3 bases: TGCGCCAGCAGCTCGCCTCAGGGGAACACTGAAGCTTTCTTT. Amino acids: CASSSPQGNTEAFF. Complete variable domain (other parts from reference TRBV5-1 and TRBJ1-1): KAGVTQTPRYLIKTRGQQVTLSCSPISGHRSVSWYQQTPGQGLQFLFEYFSETQRNKGNFPGRFSGRQFSNSRSEMNVSTLELGDSALYLCASSSPQGNTEAFFGQGTRLTVV.

This clonotype was counted many times. The gene calls are TRBV7-2 and TRBJ2-5; 9 bases align to TRBD1. Germline CDR1 is SGHTA and CDR2 is FQGNSA. The ends lost 5 bases at V and 5 bases at J; junction bases unmatched: 6. This CDR3 is built from 14 residues. The CDR3 sequence is CASSTQGARETQYF. As DNA, the CDR3 is TGTGCCAGCAGCACACAGGGGGCAAGGGAGACCCAGTACTTC.

This clonotype was observed a few times. This chain links TRBV19 with TRBJ2-1; 8 positions agree with TRBD2. The J segment lost 8 bases and the V segment lost 4 bases, leaving 10 bases of the junction unmatched. The CDR3 covers 15 residues. Germline CDR1 LNHDA, CDR2 SQIVND (reference sequence). CDR3: CASSTLAGRSHEQFF. For the CDR3, the DNA is TGTGCCAGTAGTACGCTAGCGGGTAGATCCCATGAGCAGTTCTTC.

There are many counts of this clonotype. V gene TRBV10-3 combines with J gene TRBJ2-1, with TRBD2 identical over 14 bases. V lost 7 bases to trimming and J lost 6 bases; unmatched junction nucleotides: 2. The germline V gene encodes CDR1 ENHRY and CDR2 SYGVKD. This CDR3 contains 14 residues. CDR3 in DNA: TGTGCCATCACCGGACTAGCGGGAGGCAATGAGCAGTTCTTC. Encoded protein: CAITGLAGGNEQFF.

This clonotype was recorded at least ten times. This chain joins TRBV27 and TRBJ2-7; D call uncertain. CDR3 length equals 12 residues. V was cut by 6 bases and J by 0 bases, with 6 bases left in between. Germline CDR1 and CDR2: MNHEY and SMNVEV (reference sequence). The CDR3 spells CASSRSSYEQYF. DNA for the CDR3: TGTGCCAGCAGCCGTAGCTCCTACGAGCAGTACTTC.

This clonotype was seen ten or more times. The chain combines TRBV4-3 with TRBJ1-2; D not resolved. Germline CDR1 and CDR2: LGHNA and YSLEER. V was trimmed by 0 bases and J by 7 bases, leaving 12 bases between them. This CDR3 comprises 14 residues. This chain's CDR3 is CASSQDGQVLGYTF. The CDR3 DNA is TGCGCCAGCAGCCAAGATGGGCAGGTCCTTGGCTACACCTTC.

This clonotype was seen many times. CDR3 protein: CASGPRGSVLGETQYF. The CDR3 DNA is TGTGCCAGCGGCCCCCGGGGTAGCGTATTGGGGGAGACCCAGTACTTC. This chain links TRBV7-2 with TRBJ2-5, with D perhaps TRBD2 (5 bases). The CDR3 covers 16 residues. Germline V gene sequence: CDR1 SGHTA, CDR2 FQGNSA. V was trimmed by 8 bases and J by 5 bases, leaving 24 bases between them.

In this sample, this clonotype turned up many times. The gene calls are TRBV6-5 and TRBJ1-2; D is uncertain. With 7 bases removed from V and 6 bases from J, the gap between germline ends came to 21 bases. The CDR3 runs 15 residues. CDR1 is MNHEY, CDR2 SVGAGI, per germline. The CDR3 loop is CASNPLKHLDNGYTF. The CDR3 bases are TGTGCCAGCAATCCGCTCAAGCACCTAGACAATGGCTACACCTTC.